Listed below are T cell receptor beta chains from one sample, sequenced in a study of T cell repertoires in cytomegalovirus infection. TCRdb used MiXCR to reprocess the reads, holding one entry per CDR3 protein. Here the sample spans about 300,000 distinct CDR3 sequences, about 26% being singletons. Source material: PBMCs. The source of these receptors is a human donor in good health (CMV status not recorded). Some clones in this sample may be carry-over from other donors' samples. Each CDR3 is given with its conserved first and last residue. The order of the fields is J gene, clone size, D gene, V gene, CDR3 DNA, CDR3 protein. The D gene is left open where the match is weak. Clone size is shown for a subset of rows, as once, few, many or a class of expanded clone.

TRBJ2-6,many,.,TRBV6-1,TGTGCCAGCAGTGCCCGGACAGTCTCTGGGGCCAACGTCCTGACTTTC,CASSARTVSGANVLTF
TRBJ2-7,many,TRBD1,TRBV10-3,TGTGCCATCAGCCGGGACAGGGCATTGGAGCAGTACTTC,CAISRDRALEQYF
TRBJ1-4,.,TRBD1,TRBV10-3,TGTGCCATCAGGGGACAGTCTGCAACTAATGAAAAACTGTTTTTT,CAIRGQSATNEKLFF
TRBJ2-3,once,.,TRBV10-1,TGCGCCAGCAGTGAGTCCAGAGATACGCAGTATTTT,CASSESRDTQYF
TRBJ2-5,medium-sized,.,TRBV7-2,TGTGCCAGCAGCTCCCCGACAGGCCCCCAGGAAGAGACCCAGTACTTC,CASSSPTGPQEETQYF
TRBJ2-2,.,.,TRBV7-4,TGTGCCAGCAGGCCGGGACAATACACCGGGGAGCTGTTTTTT,CASRPGQYTGELFF
TRBJ2-1,many,.,TRBV11-2,TGTGCCAGCAGCTTCGACGGTGGCTACAATGAGCAGTTCTTC,CASSFDGGYNEQFF
TRBJ2-7,few,.,TRBV11-2,TGTGCCAGCGGGCAGTCGGTCTACGAGCAGTACTTC,CASGQSVYEQYF
TRBJ2-5,once,.,TRBV20-1,TGCAGTGCTAGAGATTGTACAGGGCGACAAGAGACCCAGTACTTC,CSARDCTGRQETQYF
TRBJ1-2,.,TRBD1,TRBV27,TGTGCCAGCAGTCTATACCCGGGACAGCCGAAAAACTTCTTGTGGCCGTATGGCTACACCTTC,CASSLYPGQPKNFLWPYGYTF
TRBJ2-7,.,.,TRBV4-2,TGTGCCAGCAGTCAGGGGCAGGGTATACCCTACGAGCAGTACTTC,CASSQGQGIPYEQYF
TRBJ2-7,many,.,TRBV7-2,TGTGCCAGCAGCTCTACTCAGGGCTACGAGCAGTACTTC,CASSSTQGYEQYF
TRBJ2-5,.,TRBD1,TRBV6-5,TGTGCCAGCAGTTACGGGGACAGGGGGCGTCAAGAGACCCAGTACTTC,CASSYGDRGRQETQYF
TRBJ2-7,.,.,TRBV20-1,TGCAGTGCTAGAGCAGGCAGGGCAGACGAGCAGTACTTC,CSARAGRADEQYF
TRBJ2-7,few,.,TRBV28,TGTGCCAGCAGTTGGGCCGGGACATCCGGCTACGAGCAGTACTTC,CASSWAGTSGYEQYF
TRBJ1-4,few,.,TRBV5-1,TGCGCCAGCAGCTTGGCCGGGCTGGCAACTAATGAAAAACTGTTTTTT,CASSLAGLATNEKLFF
TRBJ2-2,.,.,TRBV12-3/TRBV12-4,TGTGCCAGCAGTGACCACAGGGAACGAAACACCGGGGAGCTGTTTTTT,CASSDHRERNTGELFF
TRBJ2-7,few,.,TRBV6-6,TGTGCCAGCACTCCCGCGGGGTACCCTCGGGACGAGCAGTACTTC,CASTPAGYPRDEQYF
TRBJ2-3,few,TRBD1,TRBV6-8,TGTGCCAGCACTCTCTGGGACAGGGGGCGTACAGATACGCAGTATTTT,CASTLWDRGRTDTQYF
TRBJ2-5,.,TRBD1,TRBV5-1,TGCGCCAGCAGCTTGACGGACAGGGGAATGGGTGAGACCCAGTACTTC,CASSLTDRGMGETQYF
TRBJ1-2,few,TRBD1,TRBV2,TGTGCCAGCAGCCGGACAGGGACGGATGGCTACACCTTC,CASSRTGTDGYTF
TRBJ2-7,.,.,TRBV6-5,TGTGCCAGCAGTTATCCCGAGGGACTCTCCTACGAGCAGTACTTC,CASSYPEGLSYEQYF
TRBJ2-5,many,.,TRBV7-8,TGTGCCAGCAGCCCAACAGCCGGGACCCAGTACTTC,CASSPTAGTQYF
TRBJ1-3,few,.,TRBV28,TGTGCCGGATCGTCGGGGGGGGGCGGAGGAAACACCATATATTTT,CAGSSGGGGGNTIYF
TRBJ1-5,.,.,TRBV6-2/TRBV6-3,TGTGCCAGCAGACGACTCAGTAACAGGGAGGGCAATCAGCCCCAGCATTTT,CASRRLSNREGNQPQHF
TRBJ2-6,many,.,TRBV7-2,TGTGCCAGCAGCTTACAGGGTGCTGGGGCCAACGTCCTGACTTTC,CASSLQGAGANVLTF
TRBJ2-1,many,.,TRBV28,TGTGCCAGCAGTAAGAGCGGACGAGGGTGGAATGAGCAGTTCTTC,CASSKSGRGWNEQFF
TRBJ2-1,.,.,TRBV29-1,TGCAGCGTATCCCCGGGGCCAGGCTCCTACAATGAGCAGTTCTTC,CSVSPGPGSYNEQFF
TRBJ2-6,many,TRBD2,TRBV6-5,TGTGCCAGCAGTTACGCGGGACTAGCGGGAGTAAGTGGGGCCAACGTCCTGACTTTC,CASSYAGLAGVSGANVLTF
TRBJ2-7,.,TRBD2,TRBV5-1,TGCGCCAGCAGCGGGCAGGCTAGCGGGTTCTACGAGCAGTACTTC,CASSGQASGFYEQYF
TRBJ2-5,.,TRBD2,TRBV28,TGTGCCAGCAGTTTCGCGGGGGGGAACTTGAGGACCCAGTACTTC,CASSFAGGNLRTQYF
TRBJ1-1,many,TRBD1,TRBV12-3/TRBV12-4,TGTGCCAGCAGTTTTTTGGACAGGCGAGGGACTGAAGCTTTCTTT,CASSFLDRRGTEAFF
TRBJ2-1,.,TRBD2,TRBV25-1,TGTGCCAGCAGTCCCCGCGGTAGCGGGAGTTTCAGTGAGCAGTTCTTC,CASSPRGSGSFSEQFF
TRBJ2-1,few,TRBD1,TRBV28,TGTGCCAGCAGTACACCGGGACAGCTCAATAATGAGCAGTTCTTC,CASSTPGQLNNEQFF
TRBJ1-1,few,.,TRBV11-2,TGTGCCAGCAGCCCGGGCACTTACACTGAAGCTTTCTTT,CASSPGTYTEAFF
TRBJ1-5,.,.,TRBV15,TGTGCCACCAGCAGAGAGAGGTGGGGAAGCCAGCCCCAGCATTTT,CATSRERWGSQPQHF
TRBJ2-7,.,.,TRBV5-1,TGCGCCAGCGGGACATCCGGACCCTACGAGCAGTACTTC,CASGTSGPYEQYF
TRBJ1-5,.,.,TRBV28,TGTGCCAGCAGGGGAGGGGGGAATAATCAGCCCCAGCATTTT,CASRGGGNNQPQHF
TRBJ2-3,.,.,TRBV7-2,TGTGCCAGCAGCTTAGCGGACTCGACAGATACGCAGTATTTT,CASSLADSTDTQYF
TRBJ2-5,.,.,TRBV9,TGTGCCAGCAGCGTAGATCACAGACAAGAGACCCAGTACTTC,CASSVDHRQETQYF
TRBJ2-1,.,TRBD2,TRBV28,TGTGCCAGCAGCCCCCGGACTAGCGGGAACGAGGATGAGCAGTTCTTC,CASSPRTSGNEDEQFF
TRBJ1-2,few,.,TRBV5-1,TGCGCCAGCAGCTCCTCGGCCGGGATTACGGGCTATGGCTACACCTTC,CASSSSAGITGYGYTF
TRBJ1-1,.,.,TRBV12-3/TRBV12-4,TGTGCCAGCAGTACGGGACGGCCGAACACTGAAGCTTTCTTT,CASSTGRPNTEAFF
TRBJ1-1,many,.,TRBV6-2/TRBV6-3,TGTGCCAGCATCCTTGCGGGGGGTTCTTGGACTGAAGCTTTCTTT,CASILAGGSWTEAFF
TRBJ2-5,many,TRBD1,TRBV7-2,TGTGCCAGCAGCACAGGACAGGGGTTTGAGACCCAGTACTTC,CASSTGQGFETQYF
TRBJ2-5,few,.,TRBV11-2,TGTGCCAGCAGCTCGCAAACGGAGACCCAGTACTTC,CASSSQTETQYF
TRBJ2-7,.,TRBD1,TRBV6-2/TRBV6-3,TGTGCCAGCAGTTACTCGGGACAGAAGGGCAAGCAGTACTTC,CASSYSGQKGKQYF